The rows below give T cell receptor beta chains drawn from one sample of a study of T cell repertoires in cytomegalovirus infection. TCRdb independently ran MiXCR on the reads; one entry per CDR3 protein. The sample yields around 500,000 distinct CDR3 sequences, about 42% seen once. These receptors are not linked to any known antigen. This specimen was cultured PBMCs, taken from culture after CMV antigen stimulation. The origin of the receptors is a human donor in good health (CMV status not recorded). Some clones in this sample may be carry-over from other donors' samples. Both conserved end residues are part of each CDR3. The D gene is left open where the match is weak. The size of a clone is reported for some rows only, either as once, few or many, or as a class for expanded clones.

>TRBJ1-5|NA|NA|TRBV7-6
TGTGCCAGCAGCTTCGGGGGGCATGAGTCGGGACAGCCCCAGCATTTT
CASSFGGHESGQPQHF
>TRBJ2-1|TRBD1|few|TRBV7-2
TGTGCCAGCAGCTTTAGTACGGGACAGGGGTTTGGTGAGCAGTTCTTC
CASSFSTGQGFGEQFF
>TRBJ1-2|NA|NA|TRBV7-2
TGTGCCAGCAGCACCCAATCAGGGCCTAGAGGGGGCTACACCTTC
CASSTQSGPRGGYTF
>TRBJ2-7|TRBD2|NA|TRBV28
TGTGCCAGCGACGGGCGGGGGAGTACCTACGAGCAGTACTTC
CASDGRGSTYEQYF
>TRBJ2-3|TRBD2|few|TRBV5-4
TGTGCCAGCAACCGACTAGCGGGAGTCAACACAGATACGCAGTATTTT
CASNRLAGVNTDTQYF
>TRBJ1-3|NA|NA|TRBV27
TGTGCCAGCAGTTTATTGGCTGGAAACACCATATATTTT
CASSLLAGNTIYF
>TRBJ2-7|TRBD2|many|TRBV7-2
TGTGCCAGCAGCCGAAGTGCGGGGGGCGAGCAGTACTTC
CASSRSAGGEQYF
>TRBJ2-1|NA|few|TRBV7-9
TGTGCCAGCAGCTTAGCGGGTAGGGATGAGCAGTTCTTC
CASSLAGRDEQFF
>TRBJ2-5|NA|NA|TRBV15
TGTGCCACCAGCAGAGATTTGAGGGAGACCCAGTACTTC
CATSRDLRETQYF
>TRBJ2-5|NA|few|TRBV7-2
TGTGCCAGCAGCTTAGCTCACGGGACACCCTGGGAGACCCAGTACTTC
CASSLAHGTPWETQYF
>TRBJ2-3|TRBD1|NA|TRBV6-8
TGTGCCAGCACTAATCGACAGGGGGATACGCAGTATTTT
CASTNRQGDTQYF
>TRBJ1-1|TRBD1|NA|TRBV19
TGTGCCAGTAGTTCCAAGGACAGGGGCAACACTGAAGCTTTCTTT
CASSSKDRGNTEAFF
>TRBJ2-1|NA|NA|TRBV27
TGTGCCAGCAGGGGCTACAGGCGCTCTTACAATGAGCAGTTCTTC
CASRGYRRSYNEQFF
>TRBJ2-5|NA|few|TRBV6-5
TGTGCCAGCAGTTACTCTAACAGGTTGAAGACCCAGTACTTC
CASSYSNRLKTQYF
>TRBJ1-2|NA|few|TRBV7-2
TGTGCCAGCAGCTCGGGAGGCGGCTCCTATGGCTACACCTTC
CASSSGGGSYGYTF
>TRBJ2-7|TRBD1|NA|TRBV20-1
TGCAGTGCCTGGGACAGGGGGGACGAGCAGTACTTC
CSAWDRGDEQYF
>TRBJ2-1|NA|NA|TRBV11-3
TGTGCCAGCAGCGCGGCCCCGGGTGCTGAGCAGTTCTTC
CASSAAPGAEQFF
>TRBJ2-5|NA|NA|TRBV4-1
TGCGCCAGCAGCCAAGTACAGCTGGGGCCTCAAGAGACCCAGTACTTC
CASSQVQLGPQETQYF
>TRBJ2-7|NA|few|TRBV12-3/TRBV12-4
TGTGCCAGCAGTTTTTCTGGCCTCGAGACCCCCCCCGAGCAGTACTTC
CASSFSGLETPPEQYF
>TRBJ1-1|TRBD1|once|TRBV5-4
TGTGCCAGCAGCTCAGGACAGGGGGCTGAAGCTTTCTTT
CASSSGQGAEAFF